The 26 T cell receptor beta chains reported below all come from one sample, sequenced in a study of blood T cell repertoires in COVID-19. Here immunoSEQ multiplex PCR was the method, and the copy in TCRdb shows in-frame clones only, minus some. The sample yields around 250,000 clones, 70% to 85% seen once. The sample comprised PBMCs or T cells enriched from blood (not recorded which). Receptors originate from a man aged 35 to 55 who had recovered from COVID-19.

V is TRBV7-2 and J is TRBJ2-1; D may be TRBD2 (6 bases). The germline V and J ends were trimmed by 7 bases and 6 bases, with 16 bases remaining between them. The CDR3 has 14 residues. Germline loops: CDR1 SGHTA, CDR2 FQGNSA. In DNA form, the CDR3 reads TGTGCCAGCACCTCCCCGGGGCGGGGCAATGAGCAGTTCTTC. Translation gives CASTSPGRGNEQFF.

The V call is TRBV19, the J call TRBJ1-1; D unresolved. V was clipped by 8 bases and J by 5 bases, with 6 bases between them. CDR1 LNHDA and CDR2 SQIVND come from the germline V gene (reference sequence). The CDR3 has 10 amino acids. The CDR3 sequence is CASGETEAFF. The CDR3 nucleotides are TGTGCCAGTGGGGAGACTGAAGCTTTCTTT.

The V and J genes are TRBV27 and TRBJ1-1; a weak D match, TRBD1 (6 bases). The germline V and J ends were trimmed by 6 bases and 7 bases, with 18 bases remaining between them. The CDR3 sequence is 14 residues long. The germline CDR1 and CDR2 sequences are MNHEY and SMNVEV (reference sequence). CDR3 amino acids: CASSWSGAEGEAFF. The CDR3 DNA reads TGTGCCAGCAGCTGGTCAGGGGCGGAAGGTGAAGCTTTCTTT.

J is TRBJ1-2 and V is TRBV6-5, with TRBD1 identical over 10 bases. J was trimmed by 12 bases and V by 10 bases; bases with no gene match: 17. Germline V CDR1 and CDR2: MNHEY, SVGAGI. This CDR3 contains 14 residues. CDR3 sequence: CANGAPGTGAKDTF. CDR3 DNA: TGTGCCAACGGAGCACCCGGGACAGGGGCCAAGGACACCTTC.

As DNA, the CDR3 is TGTGCCAGCAGTAGTGGTGGCAGAGGCGATTCACCCCTCCACTTT. Its translation is CASSSGGRGDSPLHF. The chain has TRBV27 and TRBJ1-6; D unclear. The germline gives CDR1 MNHEY, CDR2 SMNVEV (reference sequence). Trimming shortened V by 5 bases and J by 8 bases, and 16 bases separated the two germline ends. The CDR3 has 15 residues.

In DNA, the CDR3 is TGCAGCGTTGAAGATAGGGCGGGGGTGAGCAAGCAGTACTTC. It is translated as CSVEDRAGVSKQYF. The J gene is TRBJ2-7, the V gene TRBV29-1; 7 positions match TRBD2. With 0 bases clipped from V and 8 bases from J, the junction kept 10 bases outside the gene matches. This CDR3 spans 14 amino acids. CDR1 and CDR2 (germline): SQVTM, ANQGSEA.

J is TRBJ2-7 and V is TRBV10-3; D possibly corresponds to TRBD2 (6 bases). From germline, CDR1 is ENHRY and CDR2 SYGVKD. V was clipped by 3 bases and J by 5 bases, with 17 bases between them. CDR3 length: 15 amino acids. CDR3 DNA sequence: TGTGCCATCAGTGATGGGGGGTTAGGGGAGAACGAGCAGTACTTC. Translating it yields CAISDGGLGENEQYF.

The chain uses TRBV5-4 and TRBJ1-6; TRBD1 agrees at 7 bases. CDR1 is SGHNT, CDR2 YYREEE, per germline (reference sequence). V shed 4 bases and J 4 bases; nucleotides not matched to a gene: 8. The CDR3 contains 16 residues. The chain's CDR3 is CASSRSTTGYNSPLHF. The CDR3 region has the DNA TGTGCCAGCAGCCGGTCCACGACAGGGTATAATTCACCCCTCCACTTT. The entire variable domain, with the rest obtained from reference TRBV5-4 and TRBJ1-6, is as follows: ETGVTQSPTHLIKTRGQQVTLRCSSQSGHNTVSWYQQALGQGPQFIFQYYREEENGRGNFPPRFSGLQFPNYSSELNVNALELDDSALYLCASSRSTTGYNSPLHFGNGTRLTVT.

This clone occurred a few times. It is unclear where the CDR3 begins or ends on the DNA, so no DNA is shown, and the CDR3 is as TCRdb lists it. V is TRBV28 and J is TRBJ1-2; TRBD1 is the table's D call and was not checked against the DNA. Per the germline V gene, CDR1 is MDHEN and CDR2 is SYDVKM. 14 amino acids form the CDR3, both terminal residues included. CDR3 residues: CASSTSGQGFGYTF.

The J gene is TRBJ1-3, the V gene TRBV18; TRBD1 matches 7 bases. Germline V gene data show CDR1 as KGHSH and CDR2 as LQKENI. CDR3 length: 17 amino acids. The junction had 7 bases not matched to a gene; V was cut back by 2 bases and J by 0 bases. CDR3 region: CASSPRTGQRSGNTIYF. The CDR3 region has the DNA TGTGCCAGCTCACCAAGGACAGGACAACGCTCTGGAAACACCATATATTTT. The full variable domain, its missing parts supplied by reference TRBV18 and TRBJ1-3, is NAGVMQNPRHLVRRRGQEARLRCSPMKGHSHVYWYRQLPEEGLKFMVYLQKENIIDESGMPKERFSAEFPKEGPSILRIQQVVRGDSAAYFCASSPRTGQRSGNTIYFGEGSWLTVV.

The chain links TRBV5-1 to TRBJ2-1, with TRBD2 identical over 11 bases. The J segment lost 5 bases and the V segment lost 4 bases, leaving 5 bases of the junction unmatched. Germline V CDR1 and CDR2: SGHRS, YFSETQ. The CDR3 sequence is 15 residues long. The CDR3 region is CASSILAGGHNEQFF. In DNA, the CDR3 is TGCGCCAGCAGCATTCTAGCGGGGGGTCACAATGAGCAGTTCTTC.

The J gene is TRBJ1-1, the V gene TRBV11-2; the D is unclear. V lost 1 base, J lost 4 bases, and 13 bases lay in between. CDR1 SGHAT and CDR2 FQNNGV come from the germline V gene. The CDR3 is made up of 15 amino acids. The CDR3: CASSLVTGSPTEAFF. The CDR3 DNA follows: TGTGCCAGCAGCTTAGTTACGGGGTCGCCCACTGAAGCTTTCTTT.

V gene TRBV6-2 or TRBV6-3 combines with J gene TRBJ2-4; 9 nucleotides agree with TRBD1. After removal of 6 bases from V and 7 bases from J, the junction contained 10 bases not matched to a gene. CDR3 length: 15 amino acids. CDR1 and CDR2 from the germline V gene are MNHEY and SVGEGT. CDR3 nucleotides: TGTGCCAGCAGCGAAACCGGGACAGGGCTGAACATTCAGTACTTC. Protein: CASSETGTGLNIQYF.

The gene calls are TRBV7-6 and TRBJ2-1; 7 bases align to TRBD2. V was clipped by 4 bases and J by 2 bases; unmatched bases: 5. The V gene's germline CDR1 is SGHVS and CDR2 FNYEAQ. The CDR3 has 15 residues. CDR3 amino acids: CASSSGGVPYNEQFF. CDR3 coding DNA: TGTGCCAGCAGCTCGGGAGGAGTTCCCTACAATGAGCAGTTCTTC.

This clone came up a few times. The rearrangement links TRBV14 to TRBJ2-5; TRBD2 is a possible D gene (6 bases). The CDR3 extends over 16 amino acids. V shed 3 bases and J shed 3 bases, with 17 bases lying between them. Germline assignment: CDR1 SGHDN and CDR2 FVKESK. CDR3 bases: TGTGCCAGCAGCCATGCCCTGGGGCGGGGAGAAGAGACCCAGTACTTC. Encoded protein: CASSHALGRGEETQYF. The complete variable domain, with remaining parts taken from reference TRBV14 and TRBJ2-5, reads EAGVTQFPSHSVIEKGQTVTLRCDPISGHDNLYWYRRVMGKEIKFLLHFVKESKQDESGMPNNRFLAERTGGTYSTLKVQPAELEDSGVYFCASSHALGRGEETQYFGPGTRLLVL.

The rearrangement links TRBV9 to TRBJ2-3; TRBD2 matches 10 bases. CDR1 SGDLS and CDR2 YYNGEE come from the germline V gene. The CDR3 consists of 15 residues. V trimming: 2 bases; J trimming: 2 bases; junction bases outside the gene matches: 2. The CDR3 DNA reads as TGTGCCAGCAGCGTGCTAGCGGGGGCCACAGATACGCAGTATTTT. Translated, it gives CASSVLAGATDTQYF.

The V and J genes are TRBV19 and TRBJ1-1; D gene unclear. Trimming stripped 0 bases from V and 6 bases from J, with 8 bases between. The V gene's germline CDR1 is LNHDA and CDR2 SQIVND (reference sequence). The CDR3 contains 13 residues. The DNA for the CDR3 is TGTGCCAGTAGTATAGAAACCCAGGCTGAAGCTTTCTTT. Amino acids: CASSIETQAEAFF. Supplemented by reference TRBV19 and TRBJ1-1, the full variable domain reads DGGITQSPKYLFRKEGQNVTLSCEQNLNHDAMYWYRQDPGQGLRLIYYSQIVNDFQKGDIAEGYSVSREKKESFPLTVTSAQKNPTAFYLCASSIETQAEAFFGQGTRLTVV.

This sequence joins TRBV27 and TRBJ2-3, with 7 bases fitting TRBD2. Germline trimming cut 1 base from V and 5 bases from J; bases unmatched to any gene: 6. Germline-derived CDR1 and CDR2 are MNHEY and SMNVEV (reference sequence). The CDR3 covers 15 residues. The CDR3 protein is CASSLYAGDQDTQYF. DNA for the CDR3: TGTGCCAGCAGTTTATACGCGGGAGACCAAGATACGCAGTATTTT.

This chain links TRBV18 with TRBJ1-5; D unclear. Trimming took 3 bases from V and 4 from J, leaving 10 bases between them. This CDR3 region has 14 residues. CDR1 and CDR2 (germline): KGHSH, LQKENI. In DNA form, the CDR3 reads TGTGCCAGCTCACCCGCGGGTCAGAATCAGCCCCAGCATTTT. It codes for CASSPAGQNQPQHF.

The V call is TRBV20-1, the J call TRBJ1-5, with 9 bases matching TRBD1. This CDR3 is 11 amino acids long. Germline CDR1 is DFQATT and CDR2 is SNEGSKA (reference sequence). The V segment lost 6 bases and the J segment 15 bases; nucleotides outside the gene matches: 9. Written as DNA, the CDR3 is TGCAGTGCCTATGGGACAGGGCGAAGGCATTTT. Its translation is CSAYGTGRRHF.

This rearrangement joins TRBV27 to TRBJ1-5, with TRBD1 matching 7 bases. The CDR3 runs to 14 residues. V lost 3 bases and J lost 5; bases outside the gene matches: 4. The germline V gene has CDR1 MNHEY and CDR2 SMNVEV (reference sequence). CDR3 coding DNA: TGTGCCAGCAGTTTTCGTAGGGGGCATCAGCCCCAGCATTTT. Protein: CASSFRRGHQPQHF.

The CDR3 spells CASSPPPLSGNTIYF. Written as DNA, the CDR3 is TGTGCCAGCAGCCCCCCCCCACTCTCTGGAAACACCATATATTTT. The V call is TRBV7-6, the J call TRBJ1-3; D remains ambiguous. Per germline, CDR1 SGHVS and CDR2 FNYEAQ. The CDR3 has 15 residues. The germline V and J ends were trimmed by 5 bases and 0 bases, with 11 bases remaining between them.

The chain links TRBV5-1 to TRBJ2-1; maybe TRBD2 (5 bases). V dropped 2 bases and J dropped 4 bases, with 7 bases sitting between them. The CDR3 length is 13 residues. Germline V lookup: CDR1 SGHRS, CDR2 YFSETQ. This CDR3 is CASSLLEYNEQFF. The CDR3, as DNA: TGCGCCAGCAGCTTACTAGAATACAATGAGCAGTTCTTC. Complete variable domain (other parts from reference TRBV5-1 and TRBJ2-1): KAGVTQTPRYLIKTRGQQVTLSCSPISGHRSVSWYQQTPGQGLQFLFEYFSETQRNKGNFPGRFSGRQFSNSRSEMNVSTLELGDSALYLCASSLLEYNEQFFGPGTRLTVL.

The chain carries TRBV19 and TRBJ2-7; 8 bases fit TRBD2. The CDR3 loop spans 14 amino acids. The germline CDR1 and CDR2 sequences are LNHDA and SQIVND (reference sequence). The junction had 7 bases not matched to a gene; V was cut back by 5 bases and J by 4 bases. The CDR3 is CASSPGLASYEQYF. The CDR3, as DNA: TGTGCCAGTAGTCCAGGACTAGCTAGTTACGAGCAGTACTTC. Full variable domain (rest looked up from reference TRBV19 and TRBJ2-7): DGGITQSPKYLFRKEGQNVTLSCEQNLNHDAMYWYRQDPGQGLRLIYYSQIVNDFQKGDIAEGYSVSREKKESFPLTVTSAQKNPTAFYLCASSPGLASYEQYFGPGTRLTVT.

The CDR3: CASSIQGGSNQPQHF. Here the CDR3 DNA reads TGTGCCAGCAGTATACAGGGGGGAAGCAATCAGCCCCAGCATTTT. V gene TRBV2 combines with J gene TRBJ1-5; 8 bases are shared with TRBD1. Germline V gene data show CDR1 as SNHLY and CDR2 as FYNNEI. This CDR3 contains 15 residues. Trimming removed 5 bases from V and 1 base from J; junction bases left unmatched: 4.

The chain recombines TRBV29-1 with TRBJ2-5, with TRBD2 matching over 12 bases. CDR3 length: 12 residues. Germline loops: CDR1 SQVTM, CDR2 ANQGSEA. With 7 bases clipped from V and 4 bases from J, the junction kept 1 base outside the gene matches. CDR3 in DNA: TGCAGCGCTAGCGGGGGGGGAGAGACCCAGTACTTC. This codes for CSASGGGETQYF.